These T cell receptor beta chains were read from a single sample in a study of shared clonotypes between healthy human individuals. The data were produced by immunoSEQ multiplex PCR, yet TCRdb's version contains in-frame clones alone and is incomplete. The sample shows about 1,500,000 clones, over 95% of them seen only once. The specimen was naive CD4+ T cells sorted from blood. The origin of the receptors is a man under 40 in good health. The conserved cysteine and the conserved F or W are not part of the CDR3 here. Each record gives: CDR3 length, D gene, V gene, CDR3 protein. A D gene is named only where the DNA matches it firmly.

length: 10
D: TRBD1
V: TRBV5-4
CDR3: ASSLGQGANT

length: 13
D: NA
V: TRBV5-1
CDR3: ASSREQGLNTEAF

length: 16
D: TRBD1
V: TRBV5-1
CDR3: ASSTRQGRWPTTDTQY

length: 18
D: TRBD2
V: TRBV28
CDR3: ASSPRRLAGGPRGANVLT

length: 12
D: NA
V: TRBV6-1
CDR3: ASTLTVGNTEAF

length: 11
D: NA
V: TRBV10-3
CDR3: AIMATGAAEQY

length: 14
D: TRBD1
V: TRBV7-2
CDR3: ASSQRQGWLANEQF

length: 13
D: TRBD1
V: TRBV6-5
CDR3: ASSLQGLTNEKLF

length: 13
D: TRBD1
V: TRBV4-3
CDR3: ASSLKGTVQETQY

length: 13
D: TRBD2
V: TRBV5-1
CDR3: ASNMASGLTGELF

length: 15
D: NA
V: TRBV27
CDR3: ASSLSSRGWLYNEQF

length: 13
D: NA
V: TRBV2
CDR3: ASRMRASSYNEQF

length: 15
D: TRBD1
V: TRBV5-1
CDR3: ASSFKPGQGRDTEAF

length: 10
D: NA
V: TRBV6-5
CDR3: ASSYSPSEQY

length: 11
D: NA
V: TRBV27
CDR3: ASSVFNTGELF

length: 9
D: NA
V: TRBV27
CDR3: ASSLADTQY

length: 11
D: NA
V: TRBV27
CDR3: ASSRGLVGGYT